This is a list of T cell receptor beta chains from one sample in a study of blood T cell repertoires in COVID-19. Here immunoSEQ multiplex PCR was the method, and the copy in TCRdb shows in-frame clones only, minus some. This table has 200,000 to 300,000 clones, roughly nine tenths appearing once. Sequencing was performed on peripheral blood. Receptors originate from a man in his 60s who had recovered from COVID-19. CDR3s include the opening cysteine and the closing phenylalanine or tryptophan. D genes are given only for firm matches. Not all rows give a size; the values are once, few, many and, for expanded clones, a class.

TRBD1 | . | TRBJ1-2 | TRBV5-6 | 14 | CASSRDRGQWFYTF | TGTGCCAGCAGCCGGGACAGGGGGCAGTGGTTTTACACCTTC
. | . | TRBJ2-2 | TRBV7-5 | 17 | CARSLGTGGFNTGELFF | TGTGCCAGAAGCTTAGGGACAGGGGGCTTTAACACCGGGGAGCTGTTTTTT
. | . | TRBJ2-4 | TRBV21-1 | 19 | CASSKSGLAGGPVPPIQYF | TGTGCCAGCAGCAAATCGGGACTAGCGGGGGGGCCCGTACCTCCCATTCAGTACTTC
. | . | TRBJ1-2 | TRBV7-2 | 14 | CASSPAGQASGYTF | TGTGCCAGCAGCCCGGCGGGGCAGGCGAGTGGCTACACCTTC
TRBD2 | . | TRBJ2-7 | TRBV7-2 | 16 | CASSLVGTIVPYEQYF | TGTGCCAGCAGCTTAGTGGGGACTATTGTTCCCTACGAGCAGTACTTC
TRBD2 | . | TRBJ2-3 | TRBV11-2 | 17 | CASSSLALAGERDTQYF | TGTGCCAGCAGCTCCCTCGCCCTAGCGGGGGAACGAGATACGCAGTATTTT
TRBD1 | . | TRBJ2-6 | TRBV6-6 | 18 | CASSLFRPGGSGANVLTF | TGTGCCAGCAGTCTCTTTCGGCCAGGGGGTTCTGGGGCCAACGTCCTGACTTTC
. | . | TRBJ1-5 | TRBV12-5 | 13 | CASVPDIGAPQHF | TGTGCTAGTGTTCCCGATATAGGAGCCCCCCAGCATTTT
TRBD2 | . | TRBJ2-2 | TRBV11-1 | 15 | CASSLSGGAAGELFF | TGTGCCAGCAGCTTAAGCGGGGGGGCCGCCGGGGAGCTGTTTTTT
. | . | TRBJ2-2 | TRBV7-3 | 15 | CASSLSQSNTGELFF | TGTGCCAGCAGCTTATCCCAGTCGAACACCGGGGAGCTGTTTTTT
. | . | TRBJ1-1 | TRBV30 | 15 | CAWTSIGGRRTEAFF | TGTGCTTGGACGAGTATCGGGGGGCGGAGGACTGAAGCTTTCTTT
. | . | TRBJ2-2 | TRBV6-5 | 13 | CASSYPRPGELFF | TGTGCCAGCAGTTACCCTAGGCCCGGGGAGCTGTTTTTT
TRBD1 | . | TRBJ1-1 | TRBV9 | 15 | CASSGAGQGNTEAFF | TGTGCCAGCAGCGGAGCCGGACAGGGAAACACTGAAGCTTTCTTT
. | . | TRBJ2-7 | TRBV4-2 | 15 | CASSQDGGSSYEQYF | TGTGCCAGCAGCCAAGATGGGGGCAGTTCCTACGAGCAGTACTTC
. | . | TRBJ1-4 | TRBV27 | 13 | CASSFLFNEKLFF | TGTGCCAGCAGTTTCTTGTTTAATGAAAAACTGTTTTTT
TRBD1 | . | TRBJ1-2 | TRBV4-1 | 17 | CASSQDLWVGQVDGYTF | TGCGCCAGCAGCCAAGATTTGTGGGTTGGACAGGTAGATGGCTACACCTTC
TRBD1 | . | TRBJ1-2 | TRBV7-2 | 15 | CASSRAGTANYGYTF | TGTGCCAGCAGCCGGGCCGGGACAGCAAATTATGGCTACACCTTC
TRBD1 | . | TRBJ2-3 | TRBV6-5 | 14 | CASKTGVLTDTQYF | TGTGCCAGCAAAACAGGGGTACTCACAGATACGCAGTATTTT
TRBD2 | . | TRBJ2-4 | TRBV27 | 19 | CASSFSGGGFDPAKNIQYF | TGTGCCAGCAGTTTTAGCGGGGGGGGGTTCGATCCTGCCAAAAACATTCAGTACTTC
. | . | TRBJ2-1 | TRBV20-1 | 9 | CSATNEQFF | TGCAGTGCTACGAATGAGCAGTTCTTC
. | once | TRBJ1-1 | TRBV18 | 16 | CASSPTPTAGGTEAFF | TGTGCCAGCTCACCAACCCCGACAGCCGGGGGGACTGAAGCTTTCTTT
TRBD1 | once | TRBJ1-2 | TRBV6-5 | 13 | CASGRRGPYGYTF | TGTGCCAGCGGTCGGAGGGGGCCCTATGGCTACACCTTC
. | . | TRBJ2-7 | TRBV9 | 16 | CASSRGDNSRGDEQYF | TGTGCCAGCAGCCGAGGAGACAACTCCCGCGGGGACGAGCAGTACTTC
. | . | TRBJ1-1 | TRBV7-9 | 17 | CASSLKAVNYGNTEAFF | TGTGCCAGCAGCTTAAAGGCAGTCAACTATGGGAACACTGAAGCTTTCTTT
. | . | TRBJ2-7 | TRBV14 | 15 | CASSYGGVRSYEQYF | TGTGCCAGCAGCTACGGCGGGGTCAGATCCTACGAGCAGTACTTC
. | once | TRBJ1-1 | TRBV6-1 | 17 | CASSDDMGGTKNTEAFF | TGTGCCAGCAGTGATGATATGGGAGGGACCAAGAACACTGAAGCTTTCTTT
. | . | TRBJ2-1 | TRBV6-1 | 11 | CASSDGGFEFF | TGTGCCAGCAGTGACGGAGGGTTCGAGTTCTTC
. | . | TRBJ2-7 | TRBV10-1 | 15 | CASSDFQASKNEQYF | TGCGCCAGCAGTGATTTCCAGGCAAGTAAGAACGAGCAGTACTTC
. | . | TRBJ2-5 | TRBV5-1 | 12 | CASSAGQETQYF | TGCGCCAGCAGCGCAGGCCAAGAGACCCAGTACTTC
. | . | TRBJ2-6 | TRBV2 | 14 | CARNSGAGANVLTF | TGTGCCAGAAATTCAGGGGCCGGGGCCAACGTCCTGACTTTC
. | . | TRBJ1-2 | TRBV18 | 15 | CASSPSGDSVYGYTF | TGTGCCAGCTCACCGTCAGGGGATTCGGTCTATGGCTACACCTTC
TRBD1 | . | TRBJ2-2 | TRBV27 | 17 | CASRIRWGQGISGELFF | TGTGCCAGCAGAATTAGGTGGGGACAGGGTATATCGGGGGAGCTGTTTTTT
TRBD1 | . | TRBJ2-1 | TRBV6-6 | 13 | CASLQGARNEQFF | TGTGCCAGCCTCCAGGGGGCGCGCAATGAGCAGTTCTTC
TRBD1 | . | TRBJ1-6 | TRBV27 | 14 | CASGRDRGNSPLHF | TGTGCCAGCGGCCGGGACAGGGGAAATTCACCCCTCCACTTT
. | few | TRBJ1-1 | TRBV30 | 13 | CAWNRGQNTEAFF | TGTGCCTGGAACCGGGGACAGAACACTGAAGCTTTCTTT
TRBD1 | . | TRBJ2-5 | TRBV7-9 | 13 | CASSLQGAETQYF | TGTGCCAGCAGCTTACAGGGGGCAGAGACCCAGTACTTC
. | . | TRBJ1-2 | TRBV9 | 14 | CASSSSGVNYGYTF | TGTGCCAGCAGCTCATCAGGGGTTAACTATGGCTACACCTTC
TRBD2 | . | TRBJ2-5 | TRBV18 | 14 | CASSPQRGGETQYF | TGTGCCAGCTCACCGCAGCGGGGGGGTGAGACCCAGTACTTC
. | once | TRBJ1-2 | TRBV3-1/TRBV3-2 | 15 | CASSATRAPVYGYTF | TGTGCCAGCAGCGCGACCAGGGCCCCGGTCTATGGCTACACCTTC
TRBD1 | . | TRBJ2-7 | TRBV15 | 16 | CATSRGKPGQGYEQYF | TGTGCCACCAGCAGAGGAAAACCGGGACAGGGCTACGAGCAGTACTTC
. | . | TRBJ2-1 | TRBV7-8 | 17 | CASSFLGGLPVYNEQFF | TGTGCCAGCAGCTTCCTGGGGGGGCTCCCGGTTTACAATGAGCAGTTCTTC
. | . | TRBJ2-1 | TRBV3-1/TRBV3-2 | 17 | CASSQDLLATKNNEQFF | TGTGCCAGCAGCCAAGATCTCTTGGCCACGAAAAATAATGAGCAGTTCTTC
. | few | TRBJ1-1 | TRBV5-1 | 14 | CASSLTGSYTEAFF | TGCGCCAGCAGCTTGACAGGCAGCTACACTGAAGCTTTCTTT
. | . | TRBJ1-2 | TRBV5-4 | 15 | CASSFSFTINYGYTF | TGTGCCAGCAGCTTCTCGTTTACAATAAACTATGGCTACACCTTC
. | . | TRBJ1-4 | TRBV19 | 16 | CASSIPIGGANEKLFF | TGTGCCAGTAGTATCCCCATCGGGGGGGCTAATGAAAAACTGTTTTTT
. | . | TRBJ1-4 | TRBV18 | 17 | CASSPPNRRPTNEKLFF | TGTGCCAGCTCACCACCTAACAGGAGACCAACTAATGAAAAACTGTTTTTT
. | once | TRBJ1-1 | TRBV2 | 14 | CASSAVTKRTEAFF | TGTGCCAGCAGTGCAGTGACGAAGAGGACTGAAGCTTTCTTT
. | . | TRBJ1-1 | TRBV9 | 13 | CASSGGLNTEAFF | TGTGCCAGCAGCGGCGGGTTGAACACTGAAGCTTTCTTT
. | . | TRBJ2-2 | TRBV7-3 | 11 | CASSLTGELFF | TGTGCCAGCAGCCTAACCGGGGAGCTGTTTTTT
TRBD1 | . | TRBJ2-2 | TRBV27 | 17 | CASSLSVGQGNTGELFF | TGTGCCAGCAGTTTATCGGTTGGACAGGGTAACACCGGGGAGCTGTTTTTT
TRBD1 | . | TRBJ2-7 | TRBV5-8 | 14 | CASSLRGQRYEQYF | TGTGCCAGCAGCTTAAGGGGACAGCGCTACGAGCAGTACTTC
TRBD2 | . | TRBJ2-1 | TRBV7-3 | 16 | CASSPPGSGVSNEQFF | TGTGCCAGCAGCCCCCCAGGTAGCGGGGTCAGCAATGAGCAGTTCTTC
. | . | TRBJ1-1 | TRBV10-3 | 11 | CAISDGGEAFF | TGTGCCATCAGTGACGGGGGGGAAGCTTTCTTT
. | . | TRBJ2-7 | TRBV13 | 15 | CASSLRTSSSYEQYF | TGTGCCAGCAGCTTAAGGACATCCAGCTCCTACGAGCAGTACTTC